Shown below are 27 T cell receptor beta chains from a single sample sequenced in a study of beta chain features in type 1 diabetes. The study reverse transcribed the entire isolated RNA, so it sequenced expressed TCRB transcripts. TCRdb's copy holds only in-frame clones and misses some; the assay was immunoSEQ multiplex PCR. Found here are about 900,000 clones, 15% to 20% of them singletons; the top ten hold 0.02% to 0.03%. The source material was naive CD4+ T cells from blood. The receptors derive from a woman aged 18 to 35 in good health.

This clone has more than one count but fewer than ten. This sequence joins TRBV7-9 and TRBJ1-2; 7 nucleotides line up with TRBD1. The V gene end was trimmed by 1 base and the J gene end by 5 bases; junction bases not matched to a gene: 7. Per the germline V gene, CDR1 is SEHNR and CDR2 is FQNEAQ (reference sequence). The length of the CDR3 is 15 residues. CDR3 DNA sequence: TGTGCCAGCAGCTTAGGCGGGACAGTGGGTTATGGCTACACCTTC. It yields the protein CASSLGGTVGYGYTF.

This clone came up a few times. The chain recombines TRBV7-9 with TRBJ1-3; D gene uncertain. There are 14 residues in the CDR3. The V gene lost 3 bases and the J gene lost 2 bases, with 8 bases spanning the gap. From germline, CDR1 is SEHNR and CDR2 FQNEAQ (reference sequence). CDR3 DNA: TGTGCCAGCAGCTTGCGGCAGGCTGGAAACACCATATATTTT. It codes for CASSLRQAGNTIYF.

The chain is built from TRBV19 and TRBJ2-1, with TRBD2 identical over 10 bases. The V gene end was trimmed by 7 bases and the J gene end by 7 bases; junction bases not matched to a gene: 13. The CDR3 consists of 16 residues. Germline CDR1 is LNHDA and CDR2 is SQIVND (reference sequence). The CDR3: CASNAVAAGGPNEQFF. The DNA for the CDR3 is TGTGCCAGTAACGCCGTGGCAGCGGGAGGGCCTAATGAGCAGTTCTTC.

V and J are TRBV18 and TRBJ1-1, with D possibly TRBD1 on 5 matching bases. CDR3 length: 15 amino acids. V lost 7 bases to trimming and J lost 1 base, with 16 bases between them. Per germline, CDR1 KGHSH and CDR2 LQKENI. This CDR3 is CASCSSVGRNTEAFF. The DNA for the CDR3 is TGTGCCAGCTGCTCCTCAGTGGGGCGGAACACTGAAGCTTTCTTT.

The chain couples TRBV7-2 to TRBJ2-2, with D tentatively TRBD2 (6 bases). V was pared by 6 bases and J by 0 bases, with 11 bases between. The CDR3 runs to 15 residues. Germline V gene data show CDR1 as SGHTA and CDR2 as FQGNSA. The chain's CDR3 is CASSKGGTNTGELFF. In DNA, the CDR3 is TGTGCCAGCAGTAAAGGAGGGACGAACACCGGGGAGCTGTTTTTT.

This clone was observed once. The chain uses TRBV4-2 and TRBJ2-1; D gene unclear. V was trimmed by 2 bases and J by 8 bases, leaving 10 bases between them. CDR1 LGHNA and CDR2 YNFKEQ come from the germline V gene. The CDR3 runs 13 residues. CDR3 sequence (DNA): TGTGCCAGCAGCCAAACCCACGGCGATGAGCAGTTCTTC. Translating gives CASSQTHGDEQFF.

The rearrangement links TRBV7-2 to TRBJ2-1; possibly TRBD1 for D (6 bases). The V end was cut by 5 bases, the J end by 0 bases, with 11 bases between. The germline gives CDR1 SGHTA, CDR2 FQGNSA. The CDR3 covers 15 residues. The CDR3 protein is CASSTQGSSYNEQFF. DNA of the CDR3: TGTGCCAGCAGCACTCAGGGGAGCTCCTACAATGAGCAGTTCTTC. Looking up the rest from reference TRBV7-2 and TRBJ2-1 gives the full variable domain: GAGVSQSPSNKVTEKGKDVELRCDPISGHTALYWYRQSLGQGLEFLIYFQGNSAPDKSGLPSDRFSAERTGGSVSTLTIQRTQQEDSAVYLCASSTQGSSYNEQFFGPGTRLTVL.

The V gene is TRBV19, the J gene TRBJ2-7; D is perhaps TRBD1 (5 bases). V was pared by 0 bases and J by 2 bases, with 11 bases between. The CDR3 contains 15 residues. Germline CDR1 reads LNHDA; CDR2 reads SQIVND (reference sequence). As DNA, the CDR3 is TGTGCCAGTAGTATAGAGGCGCTAGGGGCCTACGAGCAGTACTTC. Encoded protein: CASSIEALGAYEQYF.

The chain recombines TRBV19 with TRBJ2-1, with D perhaps matching TRBD2 (6 bases). The CDR3 contains 14 residues. The V gene's germline CDR1 is LNHDA and CDR2 SQIVND (reference sequence). V dropped 4 bases and J dropped 9 bases, with 16 bases sitting between them. The CDR3 sequence: CASSKRLEPGEQFF. As DNA, the CDR3 is TGTGCCAGTAGTAAAAGACTAGAGCCGGGTGAGCAGTTCTTC.

The sample holds a few counts of this clone. For the CDR3, the DNA is TGCGCCAGCAGCCATGGGACTTCAGGGGGGGCTCGGGCCCAGTACTTC. This gives the protein CASSHGTSGGARAQYF. The chain has TRBV4-3 and TRBJ2-5; either TRBD1 or TRBD2 may supply D (7 bases each). Looked up from germline, CDR1 is LGHNA and CDR2 is YSLEER. There are 16 residues in the CDR3. Trimming shortened V by 3 bases and J by 9 bases, and 23 bases separated the two germline ends.

The V gene is TRBV19, the J gene TRBJ2-1; D tentatively reads TRBD1 or TRBD2 (6 bases each). The V gene's germline CDR1 is LNHDA and CDR2 SQIVND (reference sequence). V was clipped by 5 bases and J by 8 bases, with 13 bases between them. This CDR3 has 13 amino acids. In nucleotides, the CDR3 is TGTGCCAGTAGTCCCCCCGGGGGCGATGAGCAGTTCTTC. Residues: CASSPPGGDEQFF.

The chain uses TRBV2 and TRBJ1-5, with D possibly matching TRBD1 (5 bases). The V gene's germline CDR1 is SNHLY and CDR2 FYNNEI. CDR3 size: 12 residues. Trimming cost V 7 bases and J 4 bases, with 8 bases left between them. CDR3 in amino acids: CASNGGNQPQHF. CDR3 nucleotide sequence: TGTGCCAGCAACGGGGGAAATCAGCCCCAGCATTTT. The whole variable domain, remainder taken from reference TRBV2 and TRBJ1-5, is EPEVTQTPSHQVTQMGQEVILRCVPISNHLYFYWYRQILGQKVEFLVSFYNNEISEKSEIFDDQFSVERPDGSNFTLKIRSTKLEDSAMYFCASNGGNQPQHFGDGTRLSIL.

This clone was detected a few times. The rearrangement links TRBV6-5 to TRBJ2-5; D is unresolved. This CDR3 has 12 amino acids. The V end was cut by 2 bases, the J end by 11 bases, with 12 bases between. Germline loops: CDR1 MNHEY, CDR2 SVGAGI. The CDR3 DNA sequence: TGTGCCAGCAGTTACGGTTTCGGGCCTCAGTACTTC. Its protein product is CASSYGFGPQYF.

The V call is TRBV5-8, the J call TRBJ2-7, with TRBD2 as a possible D gene (6 bases). The CDR3 is made up of 14 amino acids. Germline V lookup: CDR1 SGHTS, CDR2 YDEGEE. The ends were cut back, 4 bases at V and 6 bases at J, with 17 bases in the middle. The CDR3 region has the DNA TGTGCCAGCAGCCCAACGCCGAAGACTAGCGAGCAGTACTTC. Translated: CASSPTPKTSEQYF.

The chain's CDR3 is CSAGGRYEQYF. The CDR3 DNA follows: TGCAGTGCTGGGGGACGCTACGAGCAGTACTTC. The chain has TRBV20-1 and TRBJ2-7; either TRBD1 or TRBD2 may fit D (5 bases each). Per germline, CDR1 DFQATT and CDR2 SNEGSKA (reference sequence). CDR3 length equals 11 residues. Trimming left V 5 bases short and J 3 bases short, with 8 bases between.

This clone was counted between two and nine times. J is TRBJ2-7 and V is TRBV7-2; the match to TRBD1 covers 7 bases. Trimming cost V 4 bases and J 3 bases; bases outside gene matches: 3. CDR1 is SGHTA, CDR2 FQGNSA, per germline. The CDR3 is made up of 13 amino acids. The CDR3 sequence: CASSSGQFYEQYF. DNA for the CDR3: TGTGCCAGCAGCTCGGGACAGTTCTACGAGCAGTACTTC. Based on the CDR3 plus reference TRBV7-2 and TRBJ2-7, the full variable domain is GAGVSQSPSNKVTEKGKDVELRCDPISGHTALYWYRQSLGQGLEFLIYFQGNSAPDKSGLPSDRFSAERTGGSVSTLTIQRTQQEDSAVYLCASSSGQFYEQYFGPGTRLTVT.

This clone was observed a handful of times. J is TRBJ2-7 and V is TRBV28; 10 nucleotides agree with TRBD2. This CDR3 has 16 residues. With V trimmed by 4 bases and J by 6 bases, 12 bases remained unmatched. CDR1 is MDHEN and CDR2 is SYDVKM in the germline V gene. As DNA, the CDR3 is TGTGCCAGCAGTTCGGGTGGGCTAGCGGGAGTGAGCGAGCAGTACTTC. Translated: CASSSGGLAGVSEQYF. The whole variable domain, remainder taken from reference TRBV28 and TRBJ2-7, is DVKVTQSSRYLVKRTGEKVFLECVQDMDHENMFWYRQDPGLGLRLIYFSYDVKMKEKGDIPEGYSVSREKKERFSLILESASTNQTSMYLCASSSGGLAGVSEQYFGPGTRLTVT.

The chain is built from TRBV2 and TRBJ2-6, with TRBD1 matching 9 bases. Germline CDR1 SNHLY, CDR2 FYNNEI. V trimming: 4 bases; J trimming: 2 bases; junction bases outside the gene matches: 9. CDR3 length equals 18 residues. CDR3 sequence reads: CASSGKDRGHAGANVLTF. In DNA form, the CDR3 reads TGTGCCAGCAGTGGAAAGGACAGGGGACATGCTGGGGCCAACGTCCTGACTTTC.

The V gene is TRBV7-9, the J gene TRBJ2-5; perhaps TRBD2 as D (5 bases). Trimming left V 5 bases short and J 10 bases short, with 14 bases between. CDR1 and CDR2 (germline): SEHNR, FQNEAQ (reference sequence). The CDR3 extends over 12 amino acids. Written as DNA, the CDR3 is TGTGCCAGCAGCCCGTGGGGAGAGGGCCAGTACTTC. Amino acids: CASSPWGEGQYF.

CDR3 nucleotide sequence: TGTGCCAGCAGCTTAGATTTAGGACGGTCCTACAATGAGCAGTTCTTC. Amino acids: CASSLDLGRSYNEQFF. V and J are TRBV7-8 and TRBJ2-1; D unresolved. Trimming left V 1 base short and J 1 base short, with 11 bases between. The length of the CDR3 is 16 residues. Germline CDR1 SGHVS, CDR2 FQNEAQ.

Only a few counts were recorded for this clone. The chain joins TRBV6-5 to TRBJ2-7, with 7 bases that match TRBD2. Per germline, CDR1 MNHEY and CDR2 SVGAGI. This CDR3 is 15 amino acids long. The J segment lost 4 bases and the V segment lost 2 bases, leaving 8 bases of the junction unmatched. CDR3 sequence: CASSYLGGSRYEQYF. The DNA of the CDR3 is TGTGCCAGCAGTTACCTCGGCGGGAGTCGGTACGAGCAGTACTTC.

The chain combines TRBV29-1 with TRBJ2-3; 7 nucleotides line up with TRBD1. Germline V gives CDR1 SQVTM, CDR2 ANQGSEA. V lost 3 bases, J lost 7 bases, and 7 bases stayed unmatched. This CDR3 has 13 residues. DNA of the CDR3: TGCAGCGTTGAGAGCAGGACAGGCCATACGCAGTATTTT. This sequence encodes CSVESRTGHTQYF.

The V gene is TRBV9, the J gene TRBJ2-7; 12 nucleotides match TRBD1. Trimming removed 2 bases from V and 3 bases from J; junction bases left unmatched: 6. Germline V gene sequence: CDR1 SGDLS, CDR2 YYNGEE. The CDR3 runs to 16 residues. In nucleotides, the CDR3 is TGTGCCAGCAGCGTTACCGGGACAGGGGGCCTCTACGAGCAGTACTTC. This sequence encodes CASSVTGTGGLYEQYF.

This chain joins TRBV2 and TRBJ2-6; perhaps TRBD1 as D (6 bases). The germline V gene encodes CDR1 SNHLY and CDR2 FYNNEI. This CDR3 contains 16 residues. The germline V and J ends were trimmed by 8 bases and 0 bases, with 14 bases remaining between them. CDR3: CASHREGLSGANVLTF. The CDR3 DNA reads TGTGCCAGCCACAGGGAAGGTCTCTCTGGGGCCAACGTCCTGACTTTC.

V gene TRBV5-1 combines with J gene TRBJ1-1, with D possibly matching TRBD1 (6 bases). CDR3 size: 16 residues. With 0 bases removed from V and 2 bases from J, the gap between germline ends came to 14 bases. CDR1 is SGHRS and CDR2 is YFSETQ in the germline V gene. CDR3 bases: TGCGCCAGCAGCTTGGCCGCAGGGGCCCTAAACACTGAAGCTTTCTTT. Translating it yields CASSLAAGALNTEAFF.

This clone was observed a few times. CDR3 sequence reads: CASSLMTPYTEAFF. DNA for the CDR3: TGTGCCAGCAGCTTAATGACCCCCTACACTGAAGCTTTCTTT. The rearrangement uses TRBV7-2 and TRBJ1-1; D gene uncertain. V was clipped by 2 bases and J by 3 bases, with 10 bases between them. Germline CDR1 is SGHTA and CDR2 is FQGNSA. This CDR3 spans 14 amino acids.

This clone has a handful of counts. The J gene is TRBJ2-2, the V gene TRBV4-3; TRBD1 might be the D (6 bases). This CDR3 has 17 residues. Between the trimmed V and J ends, which lost 5 bases and 3 bases, there was a span of 19 bases. Germline CDR1 is LGHNA and CDR2 is YSLEER. CDR3 amino acids: CASSDVTGRGYTGELFF. The CDR3 nucleotides read TGCGCCAGCAGCGATGTCACAGGGAGAGGGTACACCGGGGAGCTGTTTTTT.